Each of the 29 T cell receptor beta chains below was sequenced from the same sample in a study of blood T cell repertoires in COVID-19. The method was immunoSEQ multiplex PCR; TCRdb's version includes in-frame clones alone and lacks a portion of them. This table has about 86,000 clones, around four fifths appearing once. The material sequenced was peripheral blood. Receptor source: a woman of 80 years or more with active or convalescent COVID-19.

The chain has TRBV28 and TRBJ1-6; 8 bases match TRBD1. Germline CDR1 reads MDHEN; CDR2 reads SYDVKM. The CDR3 runs 15 residues. Germline trimming cut 8 bases from V and 4 bases from J; bases unmatched to any gene: 7. The CDR3 is CASRTGRWYNSPLHF. The CDR3 coding sequence is TGTGCCAGCCGGACAGGGCGATGGTATAATTCACCCCTCCACTTT.

The chain links TRBV5-1 to TRBJ2-2, with TRBD2 matching over 10 bases. The germline V gene has CDR1 SGHRS and CDR2 YFSETQ. The length of the CDR3 is 15 residues. With 2 bases clipped from V and 9 bases from J, the junction kept 7 bases outside the gene matches. In nucleotides, the CDR3 is TGCGCCAGCAGCTTAGCGGGAGGGACAAGGAGGGAGCTGTTTTTT. Its protein product is CASSLAGGTRRELFF.

This clone turned up a few times. This chain joins TRBV6-1 and TRBJ2-7; D gene unclear. This CDR3 is built from 15 residues. Deletions cut 1 base from V and 0 bases from J, with 10 bases between. Germline CDR1 and CDR2: MNHNS and SASEGT. CDR3: CASSEGLDSSYEQYF. The CDR3 DNA sequence: TGTGCCAGCAGTGAAGGACTTGATAGCTCCTACGAGCAGTACTTC.

CDR3 amino acids: CASSTDGVENSPLHF. The CDR3 bases are TGTGCCAGTAGTACCGACGGAGTCGAAAATTCACCCCTCCACTTT. The chain recombines TRBV19 with TRBJ1-6; D remains ambiguous. V was clipped by 4 bases and J by 7 bases, with 14 bases between them. The CDR3 has 15 amino acids. Germline CDR1 is LNHDA and CDR2 is SQIVND (reference sequence).

The chain links TRBV6-5 to TRBJ1-2; the D is unclear. With 5 bases removed from V and 9 bases from J, the gap between germline ends came to 16 bases. This CDR3 region has 13 residues. Germline CDR1 reads MNHEY; CDR2 reads SVGAGI. CDR3 residues: CASSPDITPRYTF. CDR3 DNA sequence: TGTGCCAGCAGTCCTGACATTACGCCCCGCTACACCTTC.

The CDR3 here is CASTKVAGGTEAFF. CDR3 nucleotide sequence: TGTGCCAGCACCAAGGTGGCAGGCGGGACTGAAGCTTTCTTT. The rearrangement links TRBV7-9 to TRBJ1-1; D is uncertain. Germline assignment: CDR1 SEHNR and CDR2 FQNEAQ (reference sequence). The V gene lost 7 bases and the J gene lost 5 bases, with 17 bases spanning the gap. This CDR3 has 14 residues.

This clone has a handful of counts. This chain joins TRBV7-9 and TRBJ2-3; the D gene is possibly TRBD2 (5 bases). The CDR3 runs 16 residues. Trimming removed 6 bases at V and 3 bases at J, with 19 bases between. Germline V gene lookup returns CDR1 SEHNR and CDR2 FQNEAQ (reference sequence). The chain's CDR3 is CASSRVWTLTTDTQYF. CDR3 nucleotides: TGTGCCAGCAGTCGCGTTTGGACTCTCACAACAGATACGCAGTATTTT.

This chain uses TRBV7-9 with TRBJ1-1; D is possibly TRBD1 (5 bases). CDR1 is SEHNR, CDR2 FQNEAQ, per germline (reference sequence). CDR3 length equals 15 residues. V dropped 4 bases and J dropped 0 bases, with 12 bases sitting between them. The CDR3 spells CASSSQDTVNTEAFF. As DNA, the CDR3 is TGTGCCAGCAGCTCGCAGGACACCGTGAACACTGAAGCTTTCTTT.

This clone was counted only a few times. The rearrangement joins TRBV6-5 to TRBJ1-6; 7 bases line up with TRBD1. The CDR3 consists of 15 residues. From germline, CDR1 is MNHEY and CDR2 SVGAGI. The ends lost 4 bases at V and 9 bases at J; junction bases unmatched: 9. Here the CDR3 DNA reads TGTGCCAGCAGTTTAGTCCGGGACAGTTTTTCACCCCTCCACTTT. This translates into CASSLVRDSFSPLHF.

The chain uses TRBV20-1 and TRBJ2-5; 8 bases agree with TRBD2. J gave up 0 bases and V 3 bases, and 12 bases lay outside the gene matches. There are 17 residues in the CDR3. In germline, CDR1 is DFQATT, CDR2 SNEGSKA (reference sequence). The CDR3 DNA reads TGCAGTGCTAGTTCACAGCGGGCGGGGGGTTACCAAGAGACCCAGTACTTC. This sequence encodes CSASSQRAGGYQETQYF.

This clone was counted a single time. The chain links TRBV18 to TRBJ2-2; D possibly corresponds to TRBD1 (5 bases). Trimming shortened V by 4 bases and J by 4 bases, and 16 bases separated the two germline ends. Germline V gene sequence: CDR1 KGHSH, CDR2 LQKENI. CDR3 length equals 16 residues. The CDR3 coding sequence is TGTGCCAGCTCACGAGTTGGCAGGGCGCGCACCGGGGAGCTGTTTTTT. Translation: CASSRVGRARTGELFF. Full variable domain (rest looked up from reference TRBV18 and TRBJ2-2): NAGVMQNPRHLVRRRGQEARLRCSPMKGHSHVYWYRQLPEEGLKFMVYLQKENIIDESGMPKERFSAEFPKEGPSILRIQQVVRGDSAAYFCASSRVGRARTGELFFGEGSRLTVL.

The V call is TRBV7-8, the J call TRBJ1-3, with 7 nucleotides matching TRBD1. V gave up 5 bases and J gave up 3 bases; unmatched junction bases: 10. The CDR3 covers 16 residues. The germline V gene has CDR1 SGHVS and CDR2 FQNEAQ. Written as DNA, the CDR3 is TGTGCCAGCAGCCGCACGTTGACAGGGCATGGAAACACCATATATTTT. Protein sequence: CASSRTLTGHGNTIYF. Supplemented by reference TRBV7-8 and TRBJ1-3, the full variable domain reads GAGVSQSPRYKVAKRGQDVALRCDPISGHVSLFWYQQALGQGPEFLTYFQNEAQLDKSGLPSDRFFAERPEGSVSTLKIQRTQQEDSAVYLCASSRTLTGHGNTIYFGEGSWLTVV.

The chain joins TRBV30 to TRBJ1-5; TRBD1 matches at 10 bases. Losses at the gene ends were 3 bases for V and 2 bases for J; bases not matched to a gene: 1. CDR3 size: 14 residues. Germline V gene sequence: CDR1 GTSNPN, CDR2 SVGIG (reference sequence). CDR3 nucleotide sequence: TGTGCCTGGAGCGGGACAGGGGGCAATCAGCCCCAGCATTTT. It is translated as CAWSGTGGNQPQHF.

The CDR3 is CASSPILGGQGLYGYTF. CDR3 in DNA: TGTGCCAGCAGCCCTATCCTCGGGGGACAGGGCCTCTATGGCTACACCTTC. The chain employs TRBV28 and TRBJ1-2, with 9 bases that match TRBD1. The length of the CDR3 is 17 residues. V was clipped by 6 bases and J by 4 bases; unmatched bases: 15. Looked up from germline, CDR1 is MDHEN and CDR2 is SYDVKM.

The V gene is TRBV5-4, the J gene TRBJ2-2, with 7 nucleotides matching TRBD2. Losses at the gene ends were 2 bases for V and 5 bases for J; bases not matched to a gene: 12. This CDR3 contains 17 residues. The germline CDR1 and CDR2 sequences are SGHNT and YYREEE (reference sequence). The DNA of the CDR3 is TGTGCCAGCAGCTTAGGGACGCAGGGAGGGGCAACCGGGGAGCTGTTTTTT. It yields the protein CASSLGTQGGATGELFF.

This rearrangement joins TRBV9 to TRBJ1-6; 7 bases map to TRBD1. From germline, CDR1 is SGDLS and CDR2 YYNGEE. J was trimmed by 6 bases and V by 6 bases; bases with no gene match: 6. The CDR3 totals 14 residues. The CDR3 reads CASKGGQPNSPLHF. Written as DNA, the CDR3 is TGTGCCAGCAAGGGGGGACAGCCTAATTCACCCCTCCACTTT.

The CDR3 sequence: CASSYSQANSPLHF. The CDR3 DNA reads TGTGCCAGCAGTTACTCGCAAGCCAATTCACCCCTCCACTTT. The chain couples TRBV6-6 to TRBJ1-6; D remains unclear. CDR1 MNHNY and CDR2 SVGAGI come from the germline V gene (reference sequence). The CDR3 totals 14 residues. The ends were cut back, 0 bases at V and 7 bases at J, with 7 bases in the middle.

This clone showed up just once. The chain employs TRBV24-1 and TRBJ2-7; D call uncertain. The CDR3 has 13 residues. Between the trimmed V and J ends, which lost 4 bases and 5 bases, there was a span of 11 bases. In germline, CDR1 is KGHDR, CDR2 SFDVKD. CDR3 loop: CATSDGSRNEQYF. Written as DNA, the CDR3 is TGTGCCACCAGTGACGGGTCGAGGAACGAGCAGTACTTC.

Only one count was recorded for this clone. The V gene is TRBV9, the J gene TRBJ2-3, with 10 bases that match TRBD2. The length of the CDR3 is 16 residues. Germline V gene lookup returns CDR1 SGDLS and CDR2 YYNGEE. Germline trimming cut 3 bases from V and 2 bases from J; bases unmatched to any gene: 6. The CDR3: CASSEGTSASTDTQYF. CDR3 coding DNA: TGTGCCAGCAGCGAGGGGACTAGCGCCTCCACAGATACGCAGTATTTT. Using reference TRBV9 and TRBJ2-3 for the parts outside the CDR3, the full variable domain is DSGVTQTPKHLITATGQRVTLRCSPRSGDLSVYWYQQSLDQGLQFLIQYYNGEERAKGNILERFSAQQFPDLHSELNLSSLELGDSALYFCASSEGTSASTDTQYFGPGTRLTVL.

CDR3 coding DNA: TGTGCCAGCTCACCAGGGAGGCTCTACGAGCAGTACTTC. This codes for CASSPGRLYEQYF. The chain has TRBV18 and TRBJ2-7; a weak D match, TRBD2 (6 bases). Germline V gene lookup returns CDR1 KGHSH and CDR2 LQKENI. V was pared by 2 bases and J by 3 bases, with 8 bases between. This CDR3 has 13 amino acids.

This clone has only one observation. The chain recombines TRBV7-2 with TRBJ2-7; 13 bases align to TRBD2. This CDR3 contains 19 residues. V dropped 1 base and J dropped 2; count of bases not matched to a gene: 11. The germline gives CDR1 SGHTA, CDR2 FQGNSA. CDR3 in amino acids: CASSLVRTSGGPDPYEQYF. Here the CDR3 DNA reads TGTGCCAGCAGCTTAGTGCGGACTAGCGGGGGTCCCGACCCCTACGAGCAGTACTTC. The whole variable domain, remainder taken from reference TRBV7-2 and TRBJ2-7, is GAGVSQSPSNKVTEKGKDVELRCDPISGHTALYWYRQSLGQGLEFLIYFQGNSAPDKSGLPSDRFSAERTGGSVSTLTIQRTQQEDSAVYLCASSLVRTSGGPDPYEQYFGPGTRLTVT.

The sample holds one count of this clone. The chain employs TRBV9 and TRBJ1-4; a possible D gene is TRBD1 (5 bases). Per the germline V gene, CDR1 is SGDLS and CDR2 is YYNGEE. The CDR3 has 15 amino acids. V was pared by 3 bases and J by 2 bases, with 11 bases between. CDR3 in DNA: TGTGCCAGCAGCGAGGGCAGGGATACTAATGAAAAACTGTTTTTT. This encodes CASSEGRDTNEKLFF.

The J gene is TRBJ1-4, the V gene TRBV30; D is unresolved. The germline V gene encodes CDR1 GTSNPN and CDR2 SVGIG (reference sequence). V lost 3 bases, J lost 4 bases, and 12 bases lay in between. The CDR3 runs 14 residues. This CDR3 reads CAWSATPINEKLFF. DNA for the CDR3: TGTGCCTGGAGCGCGACACCCATTAATGAAAAACTGTTTTTT.

The gene calls are TRBV27 and TRBJ2-5, with TRBD2 as a possible D gene (5 bases). Germline CDR1 and CDR2: MNHEY and SMNVEV (reference sequence). CDR3 length: 15 amino acids. V lost 11 bases, J lost 5 bases, and 24 bases lay in between. In DNA form, the CDR3 reads TGTGCCGGACCCCAGCCAAGAGGGTTTGGTGAGACCCAGTACTTC. Its protein product is CAGPQPRGFGETQYF.

This rearrangement joins TRBV9 to TRBJ2-2; D not resolved. The CDR3 has 15 residues. Germline assignment: CDR1 SGDLS and CDR2 YYNGEE. Trimming stripped 0 bases from V and 4 bases from J, with 10 bases between. The CDR3 loop reads CASSVVASSTGELFF. The DNA of the CDR3 is TGTGCCAGCAGCGTAGTAGCTTCAAGCACCGGGGAGCTGTTTTTT.

The chain combines TRBV6-7 with TRBJ2-6, with 9 bases that match TRBD1. Being an ORF, TRBV6-7 has a function that is uncertain. Trimming cost V 7 bases and J 5 bases; bases outside gene matches: 12. The CDR3 is made up of 17 amino acids. CDR3: CASNGQGKISRANVLTF. The CDR3 nucleotides are TGTGCCAGCAACGGACAGGGGAAAATCAGTCGGGCCAACGTCCTGACTTTC.

The chain carries TRBV27 and TRBJ1-6; unclear D gene. The CDR3 spans 15 residues. V was clipped by 6 bases and J by 5 bases, with 14 bases between them. Germline CDR1 is MNHEY and CDR2 is SMNVEV (reference sequence). The CDR3 region has the DNA TGTGCCAGCAGAGGACTCAGGACCCATAATTCACCCCTCCACTTT. Its translation: CASRGLRTHNSPLHF.

The V call is TRBV6-2 or TRBV6-3, the J call TRBJ1-5, with D tentatively TRBD1 (6 bases). There are 17 residues in the CDR3. The germline gives CDR1 MNHEY, CDR2 SVGEGT. Trimming took off 0 bases at V and 2 bases at J, with 14 bases between the two ends. The CDR3 loop is CASSYSPGVPGNQPQHF. The CDR3 coding sequence is TGTGCCAGCAGTTACTCGCCAGGGGTCCCCGGCAATCAGCCCCAGCATTTT.

The V and J genes are TRBV19 and TRBJ2-3; D ambiguous. The germline V gene has CDR1 LNHDA and CDR2 SQIVND (reference sequence). The CDR3 covers 15 residues. Trimming took off 7 bases at V and 2 bases at J, with 16 bases between the two ends. CDR3 sequence (DNA): TGTGCCAGTAAAAGTAACGGCCGGGTCACAGATACGCAGTATTTT. This translates into CASKSNGRVTDTQYF.